This T cell receptor (beta chain) came from a study of T cell changes during pregnancy in multiple sclerosis. Here immunoSEQ multiplex PCR was the method, and the copy in TCRdb shows in-frame clones only, minus some. The sample lists approximately 60,000 clones; just over 90% were seen once. In germline, CDR1 is MNHNY, CDR2 SVGAGI (reference sequence). CDR3 length: 13 residues. The V end was cut by 0 bases, the J end by 9 bases, with 9 bases between. The receptor's source is a female donor with multiple sclerosis, enrolled in a pregnancy study. The sequenced sample was peripheral blood, obtained in the second trimester of pregnancy. The chain employs TRBV6-6 and TRBJ2-1; a possible D gene is TRBD1 (5 bases). In nucleotides, the CDR3 is TGTGCCAGCAGTTACTCAGGGGTTACTGAGCAGTTCTTC. Translated: CASSYSGVTEQFF.